The T cell receptor beta chain under discussion was sequenced for a study of tumor-infiltrating lymphocytes in primary liver carcinoma. With a constant-region primer, TCR beta cDNA was made from about 0.5 ug of total RNA. Slightly modified ARM-PCR served as the procedure for the TCR beta libraries. These libraries came from three rounds of nested multiplex PCR. With TRBV1-TRBV30 forward primers and a C-beta reverse primer, the first two PCR rounds were run for about 10 cycles each. MiXCR, applied by TCRdb to the multiplex PCR reads, yields one record per CDR3 protein. The table lists about 210,000 distinct CDR3 sequences, approximately 80% of them singletons, with 18% in the top ten. As concerns this clonotype: At one boundary the junction diverges from the germline segment, which might be a read error.

The germline V gene encodes CDR1 LGHNA and CDR2 YSLEER. This CDR3 is 17 amino acids long. Co-extraction of both nucleic acids (RNA and DNA) used roughly 18-32 mg of unsorted bulk tissue. This TCR was recovered from a man in his forties with primary liver carcinoma and hepatitis B virus infection. The chain combines TRBV4-3 with TRBJ1-3; 10 bases align to TRBD1. The specimen was tumor tissue from primary liver carcinoma. The CDR3 nucleotides are TGCGCCAGCGGCCAAGCACCGGGACAGGGGACTGGAAACACCATATATTTT. It encodes CASGQAPGQGTGNTIYF.